This T cell receptor (beta chain) originates from a study of cytomegalovirus exposure and HLA in healthy donors. Points from the study as a whole: The study flagged some 170 TCR beta chains as cytomegalovirus-associated. Generally TCR sequences proved uncommon, though certain public TCRs appeared in numerous donors. Data from an earlier analysis indicated that most TCR beta V segments were productive either about 87% or about 30% of the time.

Despite likely unrecorded immune exposures, the donors were nominally healthy at the time of sampling. The CDR3 has 15 residues. CDR1 and CDR2 (germline): MRHNA, SNTAGT. The trim removed 6 bases at V and 4 bases at J, leaving 6 bases unmatched. Primers for the PCR totalled 60 Vbeta and 13 Jbeta. Measured with immunoSEQ multiplex PCR; TCRdb has only the in-frame clones, and not every one. The profile covers 99,000 or so clones, with 65% to 80% appearing a single time and approximately 5.1% taken by the ten largest. To note about this clone: Its specificity is not known.

This chain joins TRBV6-4 and TRBJ2-3, with TRBD2 matching over 11 bases. This clonotype originated in a male donor in good health and CMV-seronegative. The specimen sequenced was PBMCs. The CDR3 spells CASSLLAGVPDTQYF. CDR3 bases: TGTGCCAGCAGCCTACTAGCGGGAGTCCCAGATACGCAGTATTTT.